The 5 T cell receptor beta chains listed next were all sequenced from one sample in a study of cytomegalovirus exposure and HLA in healthy donors. Primers: 60 Vbeta forward and 13 Jbeta reverse. Assay: immunoSEQ multiplex PCR; the TCRdb copy retains only in-frame clones and omits some. The sample holds some 190,000 clones; roughly nine tenths are singletons and the top ten take approximately 0.98%. What was sequenced was PBMCs. These receptors came from a boy younger than 10 in good health and CMV-seronegative.

V gene TRBV2 combines with J gene TRBJ2-2; D is perhaps TRBD1 (5 bases). Trimming shortened V by 8 bases and J by 5 bases, and 6 bases separated the two germline ends. The CDR3 spans 11 residues. The germline CDR1 and CDR2 sequences are SNHLY and FYNNEI. CDR3 protein: CASQGTGELFF. In DNA, the CDR3 is TGTGCCAGCCAGGGAACCGGGGAGCTGTTTTTT.

This clone was found once. The chain joins TRBV27 to TRBJ2-1; 11 bases agree with TRBD2. Germline CDR1 and CDR2: MNHEY and SMNVEV (reference sequence). The length of the CDR3 is 12 residues. V was pared by 6 bases and J by 9 bases, with 1 base of the junction left unmatched. The CDR3 reads CASRLAGVEQFF. The CDR3 coding sequence is TGTGCCAGCAGACTAGCGGGAGTTGAGCAGTTCTTC.

The chain links TRBV27 to TRBJ2-3, with TRBD2 identical over 7 bases. The germline V gene has CDR1 MNHEY and CDR2 SMNVEV (reference sequence). V dropped 3 bases and J dropped 4; count of bases not matched to a gene: 13. The CDR3 sequence is 17 residues long. The DNA for the CDR3 is TGTGCCAGCAGTTTTTCCATGCGGGAGCTCCGATCAGATACGCAGTATTTT. Translation: CASSFSMRELRSDTQYF.

V usage is TRBV5-1 and J usage is TRBJ2-1, with 9 bases lining up with TRBD2. The length of the CDR3 is 16 residues. Trimming took 0 bases from V and 4 from J; bases not matched to a gene: 5. Germline V CDR1 and CDR2: SGHRS, YFSETQ. This chain's CDR3 is CASSLGAAGGYNEQFF. The CDR3 nucleotides read TGCGCCAGCAGCTTGGGAGCAGCGGGGGGATACAATGAGCAGTTCTTC. Full variable domain (remainder filled in from reference TRBV5-1 and TRBJ2-1): KAGVTQTPRYLIKTRGQQVTLSCSPISGHRSVSWYQQTPGQGLQFLFEYFSETQRNKGNFPGRFSGRQFSNSRSEMNVSTLELGDSALYLCASSLGAAGGYNEQFFGPGTRLTVL.

This chain links TRBV15 with TRBJ2-7; no clear D. Per the germline V gene, CDR1 is LNHNV and CDR2 is YYDKDF (reference sequence). Trimming took off 1 base at V and 7 bases at J, with 14 bases between the two ends. This CDR3 spans 14 amino acids. CDR3 loop: CATSRGADPREQYF. CDR3 in DNA: TGTGCCACCAGCAGAGGGGCTGACCCCCGGGAGCAGTACTTC.